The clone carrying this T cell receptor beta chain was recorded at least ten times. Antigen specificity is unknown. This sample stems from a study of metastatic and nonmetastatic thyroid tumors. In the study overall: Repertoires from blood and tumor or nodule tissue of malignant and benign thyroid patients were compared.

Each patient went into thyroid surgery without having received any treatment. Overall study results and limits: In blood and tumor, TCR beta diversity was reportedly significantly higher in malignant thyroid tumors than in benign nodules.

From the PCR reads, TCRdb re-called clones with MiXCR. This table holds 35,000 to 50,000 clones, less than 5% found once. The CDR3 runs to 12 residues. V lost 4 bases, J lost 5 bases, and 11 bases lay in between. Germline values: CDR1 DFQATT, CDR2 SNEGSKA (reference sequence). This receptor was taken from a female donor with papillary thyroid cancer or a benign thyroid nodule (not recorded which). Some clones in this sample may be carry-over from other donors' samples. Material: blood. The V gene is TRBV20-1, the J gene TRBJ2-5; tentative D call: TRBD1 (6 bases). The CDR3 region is CSAIRQGETQYF. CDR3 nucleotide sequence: TGCAGTGCTATTCGGCAGGGGGAGACCCAGTACTTC.